These 2 T cell receptor beta chains share one sample of origin, sequenced in a study of metastatic and nonmetastatic thyroid tumors. Not a single patient had been given any form of treatment at any point before undergoing thyroid surgery. TCRdb called clones again from the PCR reads with MiXCR. The sample yields tens of thousands of clones, approximately 19% seen once. The material sequenced was blood. The receptors stem from a female donor with papillary thyroid cancer or a benign thyroid nodule (not recorded which). Some clones in this sample may be carry-over from other donors' samples.

This clone was observed a handful of times. V gene TRBV6-5 combines with J gene TRBJ2-7; no reliable D call. V dropped 4 bases and J dropped 5 bases, with 12 bases sitting between them. Germline V gives CDR1 MNHEY, CDR2 SVGAGI. The CDR3 length is 13 residues. For the CDR3, the DNA is TGTGCCAGCAGTTCGTCCGGGTTCAACGAGCAGTACTTC. Translated, it gives CASSSSGFNEQYF.

In this sample, this clone turned up once. The V gene is TRBV30, the J gene TRBJ1-2; tentatively, D is TRBD1 (6 bases). The length of the CDR3 is 15 residues. CDR1 is GTSNPN and CDR2 is SVGIG in the germline V gene (reference sequence). With 2 bases removed from V and 0 bases from J, the gap between germline ends came to 13 bases. The CDR3 loop reads CAWSRRDTSNYGYTF. CDR3 nucleotides: TGTGCCTGGAGTAGGAGGGACACATCTAACTATGGCTACACCTTC. The entire variable domain, with the rest obtained from reference TRBV30 and TRBJ1-2, is as follows: SQTIHQWPATLVQPVGSPLSLECTVEGTSNPNLYWYRQAAGRGLQLLFYSVGIGQISSEVPQNLSASRPQDRQFILSSKKLLLSDSGFYLCAWSRRDTSNYGYTFGSGTRLTVV.